A single sample gave rise to the 25 T cell receptor beta chains below, sequenced in a study of blood T cells in healthy people across ages. Next came a second PCR, run for roughly 6 to 11 cycles, which used a sample-barcoded 5' primer along with a J-beta primer mix. From the 5' RACE reads, TCRdb called clonotypes with MiXCR, one entry per CDR3 protein. Counted here are fewer than 700,000 distinct CDR3 sequences, about 45% occurring once; the ten biggest clones make up roughly 25%. What was sequenced was blood. The receptors derive from a man older than 75 in good health.

V is TRBV15 and J is TRBJ2-2, with D possibly matching TRBD1 (6 bases). The length of the CDR3 is 14 residues. Germline-derived CDR1 and CDR2 are LNHNV and YYDKDF (reference sequence). The V gene lost 2 bases and the J gene lost 8 bases, with 12 bases spanning the gap. The CDR3 bases are TGTGCCACCAGCAGAAACAGGGATTGGGGGGAGCTGTTTTTT. Translation gives CATSRNRDWGELFF.

The chain is built from TRBV3-1 and TRBJ1-2, with a possible D match to TRBD1 (5 bases). The CDR3 runs 16 residues. V lost 3 bases to trimming and J lost 7 bases, with 21 bases between them. CDR1 and CDR2 from the germline V gene are LGHDT and YNNKEL (reference sequence). The chain's CDR3 is CASSHRSPRQGGGYTF. The CDR3 DNA reads TGTGCCAGCAGCCATCGAAGTCCCCGGCAGGGCGGTGGCTACACCTTC.

The chain has TRBV27 and TRBJ2-5, with 7 bases that match TRBD2. From germline, CDR1 is MNHEY and CDR2 SMNVEV (reference sequence). The CDR3 sequence is 13 residues long. Unmatched junction bases numbered 6, after V lost 5 bases and J lost 6 bases. The CDR3, as DNA: TGTGCCAGCAGTGGGGAGGGTGTAAAGACCCAGTACTTC. Translated, it gives CASSGEGVKTQYF.

As regards this clonotype: One base away lies a much larger clone, so this may be a sequencing read error. The chain carries TRBV7-9 and TRBJ2-1, with unresolved D. The CDR3 has 10 amino acids. With 11 bases removed from V and 11 bases from J, the gap between germline ends came to 13 bases. CDR1 and CDR2 (germline): SEHNR, FQNEAQ (reference sequence). The CDR3 bases are TGTGCCGGCGAGGTCGAGAAGCAGTTCTTC. This codes for CAGEVEKQFF.

This clonotype appeared many times. This chain connects TRBV29-1 to TRBJ2-1; no clear D gene. The CDR3 runs to 11 residues. Per the germline V gene, CDR1 is SQVTM and CDR2 is ANQGSEA. Trimming shortened V by 7 bases and J by 11 bases, and 15 bases separated the two germline ends. The CDR3 here is CSASPSSKQFF. The DNA for the CDR3 is TGCAGCGCCTCCCCCTCCAGCAAGCAGTTCTTC.

V and J are TRBV20-1 and TRBJ2-3; 13 nucleotides align to TRBD2. Germline V gene lookup returns CDR1 DFQATT and CDR2 SNEGSKA (reference sequence). This CDR3 region has 14 residues. Unmatched junction bases numbered 5, after V lost 5 bases and J lost 6 bases. The CDR3 bases are TGCAGTGCTCGCCGGACTAGCGGGAGCGATACGCAGTATTTT. Amino acids: CSARRTSGSDTQYF.

This sequence joins TRBV6-5 and TRBJ2-5; D might be TRBD2 (7 bases). The CDR3 is 14 amino acids. From germline, CDR1 is MNHEY and CDR2 SVGAGI. The germline V and J ends were trimmed by 5 bases and 11 bases, with 21 bases remaining between them. The CDR3 DNA is TGTGCCAGCAGTACCCTCTCAGGGGAGGGAGATCAGTACTTC. Its protein is CASSTLSGEGDQYF.

The chain recombines TRBV29-1 with TRBJ2-7; D is possibly TRBD2 (5 bases). This CDR3 region has 11 residues. V was shortened by 7 bases and J by 7 bases, with 14 bases between the two germline ends. In germline, CDR1 is SQVTM, CDR2 ANQGSEA. The CDR3 loop reads CSGRRGTEQYF. The CDR3 nucleotides read TGCAGCGGGAGACGGGGAACGGAGCAGTACTTC.

This clonotype showed up many times. The CDR3 DNA follows: TGTGCCAGCAGCGGCGATTTTGGCGGGCCGATCTCTGGGGCCAACGTCCTGACTTTC. Residues: CASSGDFGGPISGANVLTF. V usage is TRBV7-9 and J usage is TRBJ2-6; possibly TRBD2 for D (5 bases). With 5 bases removed from V and 0 bases from J, the gap between germline ends came to 20 bases. CDR1 is SEHNR, CDR2 FQNEAQ, per germline (reference sequence). The CDR3 has 19 residues.

This clonotype was seen a few times. This chain joins TRBV6-6 and TRBJ1-5; the match to TRBD1 covers 7 bases. Germline CDR1 and CDR2: MNHNY and SVGAGI (reference sequence). Losses at the gene ends were 5 bases for V and 3 bases for J; bases not matched to a gene: 10. The CDR3 contains 16 residues. The CDR3 sequence: CASSPRDRGSNQPQHF. CDR3 sequence (DNA): TGTGCCAGCAGTCCCCGGGACAGAGGATCCAATCAGCCCCAGCATTTT.

This sequence joins TRBV20-1 and TRBJ2-6; D gene unclear. With 3 bases removed from V and 2 bases from J, the gap between germline ends came to 14 bases. The V gene's germline CDR1 is DFQATT and CDR2 SNEGSKA (reference sequence). CDR3 length: 16 amino acids. CDR3 bases: TGCAGTGCTAGTCCCGTTCCGGGTGCTGGGGCCAACGTCCTGACTTTC. Encoded protein: CSASPVPGAGANVLTF.

In this sample, this clonotype turned up many times. The V gene is TRBV20-1, the J gene TRBJ2-3; D gene ambiguous. The CDR3 is made up of 15 amino acids. Germline assignment: CDR1 DFQATT and CDR2 SNEGSKA (reference sequence). V lost 3 bases and J 2 bases, leaving 15 bases between the germline ends. The CDR3 protein is CSASPFGEFTDTQYF. CDR3 coding DNA: TGCAGTGCTAGCCCCTTTGGCGAGTTCACAGATACGCAGTATTTT.

Details on this clonotype: One end of the junction varies from germline; a read error may be responsible. CDR3 coding DNA: TGCGCCAGCAGCATGACAGGGGGCTATGAACAGTTCTTC. It translates to CASSMTGGYEQFF. The rearrangement links TRBV5-1 to TRBJ2-1; TRBD1 agrees at 10 bases. The CDR3 covers 13 residues. Germline V gene lookup returns CDR1 SGHRS and CDR2 YFSETQ.

This clonotype came up a few times. A much larger clone is a single base away; this may be a read error. This chain uses TRBV6-6 with TRBJ2-4; maybe TRBD2 (5 bases). CDR1 is MNHNY and CDR2 is SVGAGI in the germline V gene (reference sequence). V lost 2 bases and J lost 3, with 8 bases in between. The CDR3 length is 14 residues. The CDR3 DNA is TGTGCCAGCAGTTACGCACGGGACAAAAACATTCAGTACTTC. It specifies CASSYARDKNIQYF.

The sample holds a few counts of this clonotype. The chain has TRBV29-1 and TRBJ1-5, with a possible D match to TRBD1 (6 bases). Trimming removed 1 base at V and 6 bases at J, with 10 bases between. CDR1 SQVTM and CDR2 ANQGSEA come from the germline V gene. The CDR3 has 13 residues. CDR3: CSVEGGGGQPQHF. The DNA of the CDR3 is TGCAGCGTTGAAGGAGGAGGGGGTCAGCCCCAGCATTTT.

The chain has TRBV30 and TRBJ1-2; 8 bases are shared with TRBD1. CDR3 length: 13 amino acids. Germline lookup yields CDR1 GTSNPN and CDR2 SVGIG (reference sequence). J lost 6 bases, V lost 2 bases, and 5 bases had no gene match. The CDR3, as DNA: TGTGCCTGGAGTACCCAGGGGGCGAATGGCTACACCTTC. Its protein product is CAWSTQGANGYTF.

Remarks on this clonotype: Given a much more abundant clone one base away, this may be a read error. The chain recombines TRBV11-2 with TRBJ2-1, with D perhaps matching TRBD1 (6 bases). Germline CDR1 is SGHAT and CDR2 is FQNNGV. The CDR3 loop spans 11 amino acids. Here the CDR3 DNA reads TGTGCCAACAGCTTAGGGGGTGAGCAGTTCTTC. This translates into CANSLGGEQFF.

The chain links TRBV27 to TRBJ2-3; TRBD1 agrees at 12 bases. CDR1 and CDR2 (germline): MNHEY, SMNVEV (reference sequence). The CDR3 loop spans 16 amino acids. The junction had 10 bases not matched to a gene; V was cut back by 5 bases and J by 7 bases. CDR3 sequence reads: CASSLNAGQGANTQYF. The DNA for the CDR3 is TGTGCCAGCAGTCTTAACGCGGGACAGGGGGCGAATACGCAGTATTTT.

This clonotype came up a few times. V gene TRBV7-2 combines with J gene TRBJ2-3; TRBD1 might be the D (5 bases). Germline V gives CDR1 SGHTA, CDR2 FQGNSA. The CDR3 runs to 15 residues. V lost 1 base and J lost 4, with 12 bases in between. Written as DNA, the CDR3 is TGTGCCAGCAGCTTAGTGGGCAGGGCCGCAGATACGCAGTATTTT. It translates to CASSLVGRAADTQYF.

This clonotype was seen a handful of times. This chain joins TRBV7-2 and TRBJ2-7; 9 bases match TRBD2. CDR1 and CDR2 (germline): SGHTA, FQGNSA. The CDR3 is made up of 14 amino acids. Trimming at V came to 5 bases and at J to 6 bases, leaving 8 bases not matched to a gene. CDR3 residues: CASSPGTSWGEQYF. CDR3 DNA: TGTGCCAGCAGCCCCGGGACTAGCTGGGGCGAGCAGTACTTC.

The table lists this clonotype with a few counts. The chain links TRBV20-1 to TRBJ2-6, with D maybe TRBD1 (6 bases). V was cut by 0 bases and J by 0 bases, with 12 bases left in between. The length of the CDR3 is 17 residues. CDR1 and CDR2 (germline): DFQATT, SNEGSKA (reference sequence). CDR3: CSARDSRGSSGANVLTF. The DNA for the CDR3 is TGCAGTGCTAGAGACTCCAGGGGCAGCTCTGGGGCCAACGTCCTGACTTTC.

The genes are TRBV10-2 and TRBJ1-2; 7 nucleotides line up with TRBD1. There are 13 residues in the CDR3. V trimming: 6 bases; J trimming: 8 bases; junction bases outside the gene matches: 9. From germline, CDR1 is WSHSY and CDR2 SAAADI. CDR3 sequence reads: CASRKDREYGYTF. In nucleotides, the CDR3 is TGCGCCAGCAGAAAAGACAGGGAATACGGCTACACCTTC.

To note about this clonotype: Since a much larger clone is just one base distant, this may be a read error. The chain has TRBV6-6 and TRBJ1-5; tentatively, D is TRBD1 (5 bases). Germline assignment: CDR1 MNHNY and CDR2 SVGAGI (reference sequence). The CDR3 contains 16 residues. The CDR3 sequence: CASSYSGVYSNQPRHF. CDR3 in DNA: TGTGCCAGCAGTTACTCAGGGGTTTATAGCAATCAGCCCCGGCATTTT.

The sample holds a few counts of this clonotype. The gene calls are TRBV7-9 and TRBJ2-1; D is possibly TRBD1 (6 bases). V was pared by 2 bases and J by 4 bases, with 12 bases between. Germline V gives CDR1 SEHNR, CDR2 FQNEAQ (reference sequence). The CDR3 consists of 15 residues. In DNA, the CDR3 is TGTGCCAGCAGCTTAATAGCTACAGGGTACAATGAGCAGTTCTTC. Protein: CASSLIATGYNEQFF.

This chain joins TRBV6-6 and TRBJ1-1; weak D call: TRBD1 (6 bases). The CDR3 runs 14 residues. V was trimmed by 5 bases and J by 0 bases, leaving 10 bases between them. Germline-derived CDR1 and CDR2 are MNHNY and SVGAGI (reference sequence). For the CDR3, the DNA is TGTGCCAGCAGTGCAGGGGCAGTGAACACTGAAGCTTTCTTT. This encodes CASSAGAVNTEAFF.